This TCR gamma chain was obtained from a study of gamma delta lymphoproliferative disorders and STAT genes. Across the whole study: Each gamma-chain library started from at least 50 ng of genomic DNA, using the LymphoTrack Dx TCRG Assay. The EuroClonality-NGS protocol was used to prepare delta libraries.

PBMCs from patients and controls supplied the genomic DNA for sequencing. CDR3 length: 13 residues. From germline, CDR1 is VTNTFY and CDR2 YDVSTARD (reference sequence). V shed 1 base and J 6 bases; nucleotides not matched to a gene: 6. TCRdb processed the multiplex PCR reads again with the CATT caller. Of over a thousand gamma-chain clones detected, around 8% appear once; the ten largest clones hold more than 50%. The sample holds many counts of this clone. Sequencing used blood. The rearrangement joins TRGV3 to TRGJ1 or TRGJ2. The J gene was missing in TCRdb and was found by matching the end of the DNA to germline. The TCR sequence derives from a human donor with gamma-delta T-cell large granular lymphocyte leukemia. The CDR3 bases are TGTGCCACCTGGGACAGTGGTTCTTATAAGAAACTCTTT. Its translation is CATWDSGSYKKLF.